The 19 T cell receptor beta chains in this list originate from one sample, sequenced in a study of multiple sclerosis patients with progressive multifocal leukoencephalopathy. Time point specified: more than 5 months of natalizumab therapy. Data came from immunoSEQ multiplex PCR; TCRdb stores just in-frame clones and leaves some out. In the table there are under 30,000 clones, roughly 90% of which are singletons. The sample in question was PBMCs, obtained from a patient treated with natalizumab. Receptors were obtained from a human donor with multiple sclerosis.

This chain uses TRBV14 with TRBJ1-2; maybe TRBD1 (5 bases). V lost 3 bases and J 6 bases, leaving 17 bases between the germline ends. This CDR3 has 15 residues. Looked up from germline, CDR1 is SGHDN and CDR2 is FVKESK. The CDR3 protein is CASSQRGVDGHGYTF. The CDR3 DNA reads TGTGCCAGCAGCCAGCGGGGGGTCGACGGTCATGGCTACACCTTC.

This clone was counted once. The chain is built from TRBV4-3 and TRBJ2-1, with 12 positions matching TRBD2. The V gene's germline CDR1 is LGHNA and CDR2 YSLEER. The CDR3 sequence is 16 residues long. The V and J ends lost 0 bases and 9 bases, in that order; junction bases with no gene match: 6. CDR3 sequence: CASSQDASGRVGEQFF. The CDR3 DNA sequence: TGCGCCAGCAGCCAAGACGCTAGCGGGAGGGTGGGTGAGCAGTTCTTC.

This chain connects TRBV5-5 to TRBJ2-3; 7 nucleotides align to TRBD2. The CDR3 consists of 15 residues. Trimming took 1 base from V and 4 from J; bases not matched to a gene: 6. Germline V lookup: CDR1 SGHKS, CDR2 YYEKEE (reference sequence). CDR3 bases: TGTGCCAGCAGCTTGTCGGCCGGACTAGCAGATACGCAGTATTTT. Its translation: CASSLSAGLADTQYF.

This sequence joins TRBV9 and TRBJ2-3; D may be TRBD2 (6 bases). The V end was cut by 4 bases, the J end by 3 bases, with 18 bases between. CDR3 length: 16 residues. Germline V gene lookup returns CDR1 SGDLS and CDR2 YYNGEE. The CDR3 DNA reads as TGTGCCAGCAGCCCCCCCGGGACTTGGGGTACAGATACGCAGTATTTT. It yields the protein CASSPPGTWGTDTQYF.

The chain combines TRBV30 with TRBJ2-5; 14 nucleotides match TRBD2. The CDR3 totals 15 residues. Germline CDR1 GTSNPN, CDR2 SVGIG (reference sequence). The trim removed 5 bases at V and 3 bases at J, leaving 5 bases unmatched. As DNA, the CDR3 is TGTGCCTGGGTCCCGGGACTAGCGGGAGAAGAGACCCAGTACTTC. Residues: CAWVPGLAGEETQYF.

CDR3 loop: CASSQEVGRQAGIGTEAFF. Written as DNA, the CDR3 is TGCGCCAGCAGCCAAGAGGTAGGCCGGCAGGCCGGTATTGGCACTGAAGCTTTCTTT. J is TRBJ1-1 and V is TRBV4-3; the D is unclear. Germline V gives CDR1 LGHNA, CDR2 YSLEER. CDR3 length: 19 residues. V shed 0 bases and J shed 4 bases, with 24 bases lying between them.

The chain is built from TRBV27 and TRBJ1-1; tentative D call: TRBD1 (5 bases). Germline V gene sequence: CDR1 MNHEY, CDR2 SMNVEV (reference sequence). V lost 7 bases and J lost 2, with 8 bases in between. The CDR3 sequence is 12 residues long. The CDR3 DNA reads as TGTGCCAGCATGACAGCTAACACTGAAGCTTTCTTT. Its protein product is CASMTANTEAFF.

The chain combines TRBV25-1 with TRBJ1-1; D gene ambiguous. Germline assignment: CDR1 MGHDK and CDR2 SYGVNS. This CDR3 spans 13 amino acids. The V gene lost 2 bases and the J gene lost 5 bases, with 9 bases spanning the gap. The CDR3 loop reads CASSEMGRTEAFF. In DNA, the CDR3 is TGTGCCAGCAGTGAAATGGGGAGGACTGAAGCTTTCTTT.

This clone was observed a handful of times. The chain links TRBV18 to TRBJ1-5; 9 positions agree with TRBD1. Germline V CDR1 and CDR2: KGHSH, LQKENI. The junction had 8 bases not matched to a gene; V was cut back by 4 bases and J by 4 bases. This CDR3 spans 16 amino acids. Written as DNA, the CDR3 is TGTGCCAGCTCACGGTTTACAGGGGGCGAGAATCAGCCCCAGCATTTT. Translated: CASSRFTGGENQPQHF. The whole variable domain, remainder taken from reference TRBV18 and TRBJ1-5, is NAGVMQNPRHLVRRRGQEARLRCSPMKGHSHVYWYRQLPEEGLKFMVYLQKENIIDESGMPKERFSAEFPKEGPSILRIQQVVRGDSAAYFCASSRFTGGENQPQHFGDGTRLSIL.

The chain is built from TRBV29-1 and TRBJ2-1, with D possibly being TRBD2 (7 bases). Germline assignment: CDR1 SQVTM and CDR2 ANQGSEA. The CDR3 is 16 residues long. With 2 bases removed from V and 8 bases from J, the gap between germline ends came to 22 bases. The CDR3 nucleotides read TGCAGCGTTGAATCCCGGGGCAGGGGAGGGTTGGATGAGCAGTTCTTC. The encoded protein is CSVESRGRGGLDEQFF.

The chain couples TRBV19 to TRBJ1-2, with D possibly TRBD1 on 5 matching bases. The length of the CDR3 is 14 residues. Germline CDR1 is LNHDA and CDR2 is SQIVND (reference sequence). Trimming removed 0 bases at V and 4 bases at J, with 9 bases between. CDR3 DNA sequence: TGTGCCAGTAGTATAGATCAGGGACGCTATGGCTACACCTTC. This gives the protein CASSIDQGRYGYTF.

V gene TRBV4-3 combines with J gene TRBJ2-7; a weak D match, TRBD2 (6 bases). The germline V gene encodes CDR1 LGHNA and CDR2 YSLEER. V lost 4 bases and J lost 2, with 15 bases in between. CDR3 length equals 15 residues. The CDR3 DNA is TGCGCCAGCAGCCCCCGGACTACCGGCCCCTACGAGCAGTACTTC. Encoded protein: CASSPRTTGPYEQYF.

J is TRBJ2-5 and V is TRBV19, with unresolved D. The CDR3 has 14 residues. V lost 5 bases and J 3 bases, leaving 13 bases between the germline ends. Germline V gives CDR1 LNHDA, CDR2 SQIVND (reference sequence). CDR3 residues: CASSPRSKEETQYF. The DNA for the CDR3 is TGTGCCAGTAGTCCCCGTAGTAAAGAAGAGACCCAGTACTTC.

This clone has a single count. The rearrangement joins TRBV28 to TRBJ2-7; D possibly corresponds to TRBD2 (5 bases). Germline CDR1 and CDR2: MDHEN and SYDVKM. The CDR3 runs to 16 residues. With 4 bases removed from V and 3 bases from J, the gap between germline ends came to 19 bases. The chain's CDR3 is CASSSFSAGQIYEQYF. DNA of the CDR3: TGTGCCAGCAGTTCTTTCTCGGCGGGCCAAATCTACGAGCAGTACTTC. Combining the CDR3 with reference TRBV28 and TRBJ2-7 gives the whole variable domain DVKVTQSSRYLVKRTGEKVFLECVQDMDHENMFWYRQDPGLGLRLIYFSYDVKMKEKGDIPEGYSVSREKKERFSLILESASTNQTSMYLCASSSFSAGQIYEQYFGPGTRLTVT.

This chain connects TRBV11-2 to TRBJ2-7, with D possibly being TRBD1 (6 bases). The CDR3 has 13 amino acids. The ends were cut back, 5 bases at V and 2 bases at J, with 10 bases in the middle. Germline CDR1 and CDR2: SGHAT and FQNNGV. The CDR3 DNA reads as TGTGCCAGCAGCCTGGACAGTACCTACGAGCAGTACTTC. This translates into CASSLDSTYEQYF.

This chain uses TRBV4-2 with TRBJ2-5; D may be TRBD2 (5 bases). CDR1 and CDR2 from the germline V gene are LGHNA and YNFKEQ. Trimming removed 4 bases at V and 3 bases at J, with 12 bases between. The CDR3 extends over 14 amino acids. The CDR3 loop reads CASSPSGSEETQYF. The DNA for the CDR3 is TGTGCCAGCAGCCCGTCGGGTAGCGAAGAGACCCAGTACTTC.

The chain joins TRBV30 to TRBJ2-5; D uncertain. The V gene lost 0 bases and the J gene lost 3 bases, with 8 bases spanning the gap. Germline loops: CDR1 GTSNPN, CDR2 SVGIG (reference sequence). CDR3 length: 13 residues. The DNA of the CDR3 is TGTGCCTGGAGTGTGCGGCGCGAAGAGACCCAGTACTTC. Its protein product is CAWSVRREETQYF.

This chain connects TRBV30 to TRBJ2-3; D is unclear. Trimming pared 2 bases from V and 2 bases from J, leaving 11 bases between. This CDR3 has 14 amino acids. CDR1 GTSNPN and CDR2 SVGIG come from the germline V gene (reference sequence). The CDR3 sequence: CAWSPVMVTDTQYF. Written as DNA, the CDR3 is TGTGCCTGGAGTCCAGTGATGGTCACAGATACGCAGTATTTT.

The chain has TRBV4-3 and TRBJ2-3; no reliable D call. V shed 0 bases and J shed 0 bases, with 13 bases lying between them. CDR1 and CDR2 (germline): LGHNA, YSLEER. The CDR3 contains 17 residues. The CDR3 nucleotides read TGCGCCAGCAGCCAAGATCCGGGCAGACCTAGCACAGATACGCAGTATTTT. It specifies CASSQDPGRPSTDTQYF.